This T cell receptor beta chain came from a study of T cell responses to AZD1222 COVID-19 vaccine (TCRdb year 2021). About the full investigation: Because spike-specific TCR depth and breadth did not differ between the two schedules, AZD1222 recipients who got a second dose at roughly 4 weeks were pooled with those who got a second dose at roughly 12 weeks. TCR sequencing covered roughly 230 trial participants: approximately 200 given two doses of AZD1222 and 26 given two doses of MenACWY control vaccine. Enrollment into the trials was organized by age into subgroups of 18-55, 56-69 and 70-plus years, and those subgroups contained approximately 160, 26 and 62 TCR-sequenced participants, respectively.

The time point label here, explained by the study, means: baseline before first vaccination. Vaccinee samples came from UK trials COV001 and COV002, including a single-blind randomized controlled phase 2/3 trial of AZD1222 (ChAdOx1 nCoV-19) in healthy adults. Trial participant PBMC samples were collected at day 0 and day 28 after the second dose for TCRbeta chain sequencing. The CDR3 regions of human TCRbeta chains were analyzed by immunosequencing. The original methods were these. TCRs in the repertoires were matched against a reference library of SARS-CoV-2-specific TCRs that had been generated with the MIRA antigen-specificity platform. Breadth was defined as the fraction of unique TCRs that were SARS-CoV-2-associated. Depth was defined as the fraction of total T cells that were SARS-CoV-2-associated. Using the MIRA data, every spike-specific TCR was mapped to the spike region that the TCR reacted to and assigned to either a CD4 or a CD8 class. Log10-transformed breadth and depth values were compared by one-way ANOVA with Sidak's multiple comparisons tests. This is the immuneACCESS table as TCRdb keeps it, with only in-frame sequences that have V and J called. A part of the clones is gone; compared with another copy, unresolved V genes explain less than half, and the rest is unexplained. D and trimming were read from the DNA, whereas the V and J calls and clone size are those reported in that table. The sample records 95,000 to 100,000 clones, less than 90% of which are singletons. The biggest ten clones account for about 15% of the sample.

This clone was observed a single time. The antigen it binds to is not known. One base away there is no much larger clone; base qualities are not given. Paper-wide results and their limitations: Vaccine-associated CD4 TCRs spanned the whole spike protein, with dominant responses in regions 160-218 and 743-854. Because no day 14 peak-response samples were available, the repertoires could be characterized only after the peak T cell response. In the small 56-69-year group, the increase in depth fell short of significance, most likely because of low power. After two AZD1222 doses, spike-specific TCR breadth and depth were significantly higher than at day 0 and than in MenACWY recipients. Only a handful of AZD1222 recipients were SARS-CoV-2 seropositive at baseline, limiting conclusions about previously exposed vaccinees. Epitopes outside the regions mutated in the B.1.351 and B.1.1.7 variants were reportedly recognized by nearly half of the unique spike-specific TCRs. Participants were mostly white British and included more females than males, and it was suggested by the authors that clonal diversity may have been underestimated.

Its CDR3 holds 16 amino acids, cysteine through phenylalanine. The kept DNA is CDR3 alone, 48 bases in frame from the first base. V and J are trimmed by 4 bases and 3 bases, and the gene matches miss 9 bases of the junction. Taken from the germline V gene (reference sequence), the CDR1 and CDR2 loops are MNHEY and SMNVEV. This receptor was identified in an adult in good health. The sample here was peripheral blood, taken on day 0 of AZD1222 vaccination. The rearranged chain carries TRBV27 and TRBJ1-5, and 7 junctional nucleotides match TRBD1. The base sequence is TGTGCCAGCAGTTCCTCGACAGGGAGGGACAATCAGCCCCAGCATTTT. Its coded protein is CASSSSTGRDNQPQHF.